These 30 T cell receptor beta chains were sequenced from one sample in a study of technical replicates of blood from a few donors. Sequencing was performed with immunoSEQ multiplex PCR; in TCRdb, only in-frame clones are kept and a portion is missing. Altogether roughly 60,000 clones are present, approximately 86% being singletons, with the ten largest covering about 5%. The sequenced material came from PBMCs. These receptors were taken from a human donor in good health. Some clones in this sample may be carry-over from other donors' samples.

V gene TRBV6-6 combines with J gene TRBJ2-7; D possibly corresponds to TRBD2 (7 bases). Trimming removed 2 bases from V and 6 bases from J, with 14 bases in between. The CDR3 sequence is 14 residues long. The germline CDR1 and CDR2 sequences are MNHNY and SVGAGI (reference sequence). The CDR3 region is CASSYGGGLLEQYF. The CDR3 DNA follows: TGTGCCAGCAGTTACGGGGGGGGCCTCCTCGAGCAGTACTTC.

The rearrangement joins TRBV6-6 to TRBJ1-1; 9 positions agree with TRBD1. The CDR3 length is 15 residues. Germline CDR1 reads MNHNY; CDR2 reads SVGAGI (reference sequence). Losses at the gene ends were 5 bases for V and 6 bases for J; bases not matched to a gene: 10. Here the CDR3 DNA reads TGTGCCAGCAGTCTAGGGACAGGGTTTGTGTCTGAAGCTTTCTTT. This translates into CASSLGTGFVSEAFF.

V gene TRBV9 combines with J gene TRBJ2-5, with 14 nucleotides matching TRBD2. The V gene's germline CDR1 is SGDLS and CDR2 YYNGEE. Trimming at V came to 5 bases and at J to 3 bases, leaving 6 bases not matched to a gene. CDR3 size: 16 residues. The CDR3 loop is CASSRTSGGPEETQYF. As DNA, the CDR3 is TGTGCCAGCAGTCGGACTAGCGGGGGGCCCGAAGAGACCCAGTACTTC.

The J gene is TRBJ1-3, the V gene TRBV30; unclear D gene. V lost 2 bases, J lost 0 bases, and 11 bases lay in between. Germline CDR1 GTSNPN, CDR2 SVGIG (reference sequence). The CDR3 length is 15 residues. The CDR3 DNA sequence: TGTGCCTGGAGTCGGCCGCGGAGCTCTGGAAACACCATATATTTT. The encoded protein is CAWSRPRSSGNTIYF.

The V gene is TRBV10-3, the J gene TRBJ2-1; a possible D gene is TRBD2 (5 bases). Trimming pared 4 bases from V and 0 bases from J, leaving 7 bases between. This CDR3 contains 14 residues. Germline V lookup: CDR1 ENHRY, CDR2 SYGVKD. This chain's CDR3 is CAISGESSYNEQFF. In nucleotides, the CDR3 is TGTGCCATCAGTGGGGAGAGCTCCTACAATGAGCAGTTCTTC.

This rearrangement joins TRBV28 to TRBJ2-7; TRBD1 matches at 8 bases. Trimming at V came to 9 bases and at J to 3 bases, leaving 10 bases not matched to a gene. Germline V CDR1 and CDR2: MDHEN, SYDVKM. There are 14 residues in the CDR3. This CDR3 is CASGTGTGFYEQYF. DNA for the CDR3: TGTGCCAGTGGGACCGGGACAGGATTCTACGAGCAGTACTTC.

V and J are TRBV19 and TRBJ1-1; D possibly corresponds to TRBD1 (5 bases). V lost 5 bases, J lost 1 base, and 8 bases lay in between. CDR1 LNHDA and CDR2 SQIVND come from the germline V gene (reference sequence). CDR3 size: 13 residues. The CDR3, as DNA: TGTGCCAGTAGTCCGGGGGGGAACACTGAAGCTTTCTTT. This gives the protein CASSPGGNTEAFF.

This clone was counted a few times. The rearrangement uses TRBV13 and TRBJ2-2, with D maybe TRBD1 (5 bases). CDR1 and CDR2 from the germline V gene are PRHDT and FYEKMQ (reference sequence). V lost 2 bases and J 4 bases, leaving 17 bases between the germline ends. The CDR3 sequence is 17 residues long. CDR3 coding DNA: TGTGCCAGCAGCTTATCAGGGTTTGGTCACACCACCGGGGAGCTGTTTTTT. Protein sequence: CASSLSGFGHTTGELFF.

The genes are TRBV5-4 and TRBJ2-1; unclear D gene. Germline V gene sequence: CDR1 SGHNT, CDR2 YYREEE (reference sequence). Deletions cut 0 bases from V and 9 bases from J, with 13 bases between. The length of the CDR3 is 14 residues. The CDR3 loop reads CASSLGLASSEQFF. CDR3 sequence (DNA): TGTGCCAGCAGCTTGGGACTTGCTTCATCTGAGCAGTTCTTC.

The chain carries TRBV29-1 and TRBJ1-1; unclear D gene. Trimming shortened V by 4 bases and J by 2 bases, and 8 bases separated the two germline ends. CDR3 size: 12 residues. Per germline, CDR1 SQVTM and CDR2 ANQGSEA. The DNA of the CDR3 is TGCAGCGTTGTAGGGAGTAACACTGAAGCTTTCTTT. It codes for CSVVGSNTEAFF. Full variable domain (outside the CDR3, taken from reference TRBV29-1 and TRBJ1-1): SAVISQKPSRDICQRGTSLTIQCQVDSQVTMMFWYRQQPGQSLTLIATANQGSEATYESGFVIDKFPISRPNLTFSTLTVSNMSPEDSSIYLCSVVGSNTEAFFGQGTRLTVV.

The chain combines TRBV19 with TRBJ1-5, with D perhaps matching TRBD1 (5 bases). The V end lost 1 base, the J end lost 4 bases, and 11 bases lay between the germline ends. The CDR3 is made up of 15 amino acids. Germline V lookup: CDR1 LNHDA, CDR2 SQIVND (reference sequence). CDR3 bases: TGTGCCAGTAGTATAGGTAGGGGTGGAAATCAGCCCCAGCATTTT. Translation gives CASSIGRGGNQPQHF.

J is TRBJ1-6 and V is TRBV25-1, with D possibly being TRBD1 (5 bases). The CDR3 contains 15 residues. Germline V gives CDR1 MGHDK, CDR2 SYGVNS. V was cut by 7 bases and J by 8 bases, with 18 bases left in between. The CDR3 protein is CASTQEGRGDSPLHF. The DNA for the CDR3 is TGTGCCAGCACGCAGGAGGGGAGAGGTGATTCACCCCTCCACTTT. Using reference TRBV25-1 and TRBJ1-6 for the parts outside the CDR3, the full variable domain is EADIYQTPRYLVIGTGKKITLECSQTMGHDKMYWYQQDPGMELHLIHYSYGVNSTEKGDLSSESTVSRIRTEHFPLTLESARPSHTSQYLCASTQEGRGDSPLHFGNGTRLTVT.

V gene TRBV5-1 combines with J gene TRBJ2-6; TRBD1 matches 7 bases. The CDR3 is made up of 18 amino acids. Germline V gives CDR1 SGHRS, CDR2 YFSETQ. The trim removed 4 bases at V and 0 bases at J, leaving 10 bases unmatched. CDR3 protein: CASSLRGQTDSGANVLTF. CDR3 DNA: TGCGCCAGCAGCCTCCGGGGACAGACCGACTCTGGGGCCAACGTCCTGACTTTC.

This clone turned up a few times. The V gene is TRBV2, the J gene TRBJ2-2, with a possible D match to TRBD1 (5 bases). Germline V gives CDR1 SNHLY, CDR2 FYNNEI. Trimming removed 4 bases at V and 0 bases at J, with 6 bases between. The CDR3 consists of 14 residues. The CDR3 sequence: CASSARANTGELFF. The CDR3 region has the DNA TGTGCCAGCAGTGCCAGGGCGAACACCGGGGAGCTGTTTTTT.

V gene TRBV7-2 combines with J gene TRBJ1-2, with no clear D. CDR3 length: 13 residues. Germline V lookup: CDR1 SGHTA, CDR2 FQGNSA. V lost 3 bases to trimming and J lost 4 bases, with 9 bases between them. The CDR3, as DNA: TGTGCCAGCAGCTTGTCCGGTTTCTATGGCTACACCTTC. Amino acid sequence: CASSLSGFYGYTF.

The genes are TRBV19 and TRBJ2-5; 13 nucleotides line up with TRBD2. The CDR3 is made up of 15 amino acids. With V trimmed by 8 bases and J by 5 bases, 8 bases remained unmatched. Germline CDR1 and CDR2: LNHDA and SQIVND (reference sequence). In DNA, the CDR3 is TGTGCCAGTCGACTAGCGGGGGGCGGGGTGGAGACCCAGTACTTC. It encodes CASRLAGGGVETQYF.

There are a few counts of this clone. This chain connects TRBV9 to TRBJ1-4; possible D gene TRBD1, 5 bases. This CDR3 is 19 amino acids long. V lost 0 bases to trimming and J lost 0 bases, with 18 bases between them. Germline V gene lookup returns CDR1 SGDLS and CDR2 YYNGEE. The chain's CDR3 is CASSVGVLTESATNEKLFF. Written as DNA, the CDR3 is TGTGCCAGCAGCGTAGGTGTCCTGACAGAGAGTGCAACTAATGAAAAACTGTTTTTT.

The chain is built from TRBV7-3 and TRBJ1-1; 11 bases fit TRBD1. Germline trimming cut 0 bases from V and 4 bases from J; bases unmatched to any gene: 1. The CDR3 spans 15 residues. The germline gives CDR1 SGHTA, CDR2 FQGTGA. CDR3 residues: CASSLTGTGGTEAFF. Written as DNA, the CDR3 is TGTGCCAGCAGCTTAACCGGGACAGGGGGCACTGAAGCTTTCTTT.

The J gene is TRBJ1-6, the V gene TRBV4-2; D remains unclear. From germline, CDR1 is LGHNA and CDR2 YNFKEQ. The CDR3 extends over 13 amino acids. Trimming took 4 bases from V and 8 from J, leaving 9 bases between them. CDR3 sequence reads: CASSLLRDSPLHF. The DNA for the CDR3 is TGTGCCAGCAGCCTACTACGGGATTCACCCCTCCACTTT.

This CDR3 is CASGLAGYEQYF. As DNA, the CDR3 is TGTGCCAGCGGACTAGCGGGGTACGAGCAGTACTTC. The J gene is TRBJ2-7, the V gene TRBV7-2; TRBD2 agrees at 12 bases. CDR1 and CDR2 (germline): SGHTA, FQGNSA. Trimming at V came to 8 bases and at J to 4 bases, leaving 0 bases not matched to a gene. This CDR3 has 12 amino acids.

The chain links TRBV5-5 to TRBJ2-5, with 7 bases identical to TRBD1. The junction had 10 bases not matched to a gene; V was cut back by 4 bases and J by 7 bases. CDR1 and CDR2 (germline): SGHKS, YYEKEE (reference sequence). CDR3 length: 14 amino acids. The CDR3 here is CASSRDSGGRTQYF. CDR3 in DNA: TGTGCCAGCAGCCGGGACAGCGGCGGTCGGACCCAGTACTTC.

This clone was counted between two and nine times. The gene calls are TRBV5-6 and TRBJ1-5, with a possible D match to TRBD1 (6 bases). The CDR3 sequence is 14 residues long. CDR1 is SGHDT and CDR2 is YYEEEE in the germline V gene. The V end lost 1 base, the J end lost 5 bases, and 10 bases lay between the germline ends. CDR3 DNA: TGTGCCAGCAGCTTGAACAGGGTGGATCAGCCCCAGCATTTT. Translated, it gives CASSLNRVDQPQHF.

The V call is TRBV5-1, the J call TRBJ2-1; perhaps TRBD2 as D (6 bases). CDR3 length: 16 amino acids. Per the germline V gene, CDR1 is SGHRS and CDR2 is YFSETQ. Trimming cost V 4 bases and J 1 base, with 15 bases left between them. The CDR3 sequence is CASSTGRGSSYNEQFF. Here the CDR3 DNA reads TGCGCCAGCAGCACCGGACGGGGGAGTTCCTACAATGAGCAGTTCTTC. Full variable domain (missing parts from reference TRBV5-1 and TRBJ2-1): KAGVTQTPRYLIKTRGQQVTLSCSPISGHRSVSWYQQTPGQGLQFLFEYFSETQRNKGNFPGRFSGRQFSNSRSEMNVSTLELGDSALYLCASSTGRGSSYNEQFFGPGTRLTVL.

The chain joins TRBV5-1 to TRBJ2-1, with 8 bases lining up with TRBD1. V shed 4 bases, J shed 2 bases, and the junction held 5 bases outside the gene matches. Per germline, CDR1 SGHRS and CDR2 YFSETQ. The CDR3 is 15 amino acids. The CDR3, as DNA: TGCGCCAGCAGCATAGGACAGGGAACCTACAATGAGCAGTTCTTC. Its translation is CASSIGQGTYNEQFF.

Here the CDR3 DNA reads TGCGCCAGCAGCCGTAGGGGGCAGAACGCGAACACCGGGGAGCTGTTTTTT. It encodes CASSRRGQNANTGELFF. The chain joins TRBV4-3 to TRBJ2-2, with 7 bases identical to TRBD1. CDR1 and CDR2 (germline): LGHNA, YSLEER. The CDR3 is 17 residues long. Trimming removed 4 bases from V and 0 bases from J; junction bases left unmatched: 8.

This clone is termed medium-sized. The rearrangement links TRBV5-4 to TRBJ2-7; 7 nucleotides agree with TRBD1. There are 15 residues in the CDR3. CDR1 is SGHNT and CDR2 is YYREEE in the germline V gene (reference sequence). Germline trimming cut 0 bases from V and 5 bases from J; bases unmatched to any gene: 8. This CDR3 is CASSLEGAGGHEQYF. CDR3 DNA: TGTGCCAGCAGCTTGGAGGGGGCAGGGGGACACGAGCAGTACTTC.

The chain is built from TRBV21-1 and TRBJ1-4. TRBV21-1 is marked as a pseudogene. The CDR3 loop spans 16 amino acids. CDR3 DNA sequence: TGTGCCAGCAGCCAAGTTATTGTGTCAACTAATGAAAAACTGTTTTTT. Translation gives CASSQVIVSTNEKLFF.

This rearrangement joins TRBV4-3 to TRBJ2-7; possible D gene TRBD1, 5 bases. V was cut by 1 base and J by 3 bases, with 10 bases left in between. The CDR3 has 14 amino acids. Per germline, CDR1 LGHNA and CDR2 YSLEER. The DNA for the CDR3 is TGCGCCAGCAGCCAAGGTGGGGCCCTCTACGAGCAGTACTTC. Amino acids: CASSQGGALYEQYF.

The gene calls are TRBV12-5 and TRBJ1-1; D unclear. V lost 2 bases and J 0 bases, leaving 4 bases between the germline ends. CDR3 length: 13 residues. Germline V gene data show CDR1 as LGHNT and CDR2 as FRNRAP. The CDR3 coding sequence is TGTGCTAGTGGTTTGCCGTTGAACACTGAAGCTTTCTTT. This codes for CASGLPLNTEAFF.

This chain joins TRBV7-9 and TRBJ2-7; tentatively, D is TRBD1 (6 bases). The CDR3 length is 15 residues. Trimming took off 4 bases at V and 0 bases at J, with 13 bases between the two ends. Germline CDR1 and CDR2: SEHNR and FQNEAQ (reference sequence). The CDR3 loop reads CASSSRDKPSYEQYF. The CDR3 DNA reads TGTGCCAGCAGCTCCCGGGACAAGCCCTCCTACGAGCAGTACTTC. The full variable domain, rest sourced from reference TRBV7-9 and TRBJ2-7, is DTGVSQNPRHKITKRGQNVTFRCDPISEHNRLYWYRQTLGQGPEFLTYFQNEAQLEKSRLLSDRFSAERPKGSFSTLEIQRTEQGDSAMYLCASSSRDKPSYEQYFGPGTRLTVT.